These 5 T cell receptor beta chains were all obtained from the same sample, sequenced in a study of neurological immune-mediated disorders. Via MiXCR, TCRdb re-called the 5' RACE reads, giving one row per CDR3 protein. The repertoire consists of 65,000 to 90,000 distinct CDR3 sequences, with 10% occurring once and the leading ten covering around 1.8%. The specimen was PBMCs. Source of these receptors: a man aged 35-49 years in good health.

The table lists this clonotype with a count of one. This sequence joins TRBV5-1 and TRBJ2-5, with TRBD1 as a possible D gene (6 bases). V lost 4 bases and J 2 bases, leaving 12 bases between the germline ends. Germline values: CDR1 SGHRS, CDR2 YFSETQ. This CDR3 is built from 14 residues. The CDR3 spells CASSPQGGQETQYF. In DNA, the CDR3 is TGCGCCAGCAGCCCACAGGGCGGTCAAGAGACCCAGTACTTC.

This clonotype has a count of ten or more. The V gene is TRBV5-6, the J gene TRBJ2-7, with a tentative D call TRBD2 (6 bases). Trimming took off 5 bases at V and 3 bases at J, with 18 bases between the two ends. This CDR3 spans 15 amino acids. Germline V gene lookup returns CDR1 SGHDT and CDR2 YYEEEE. The CDR3 protein is CASSPGPGDIYEQYF. CDR3 DNA sequence: TGTGCCAGCAGTCCCGGGCCGGGGGATATCTACGAGCAGTACTTC.

The sample holds many counts of this clonotype. The chain has TRBV5-1 and TRBJ2-7; the D gene could be TRBD1 or TRBD2 (5 bases each). There are 14 residues in the CDR3. The germline V gene has CDR1 SGHRS and CDR2 YFSETQ. Trimming took 8 bases from V and 1 from J, leaving 16 bases between them. CDR3 protein: CASNRDALSYEQYF. The CDR3 DNA sequence: TGCGCCAGTAACCGGGACGCCTTATCCTACGAGCAGTACTTC.

This clonotype was observed at least ten times. V usage is TRBV5-1 and J usage is TRBJ2-7, with 11 bases identical to TRBD1. Trimming at V came to 3 bases and at J to 5 bases, leaving 7 bases not matched to a gene. The V gene's germline CDR1 is SGHRS and CDR2 YFSETQ. This CDR3 contains 15 residues. The CDR3 nucleotides are TGCGCCAGCAGCTCCCGGACAGGGGGCGGCCACGAGCAGTACTTC. Protein: CASSSRTGGGHEQYF.

This clonotype was found many times. This chain joins TRBV29-1 and TRBJ2-1; 8 bases line up with TRBD2. Germline CDR1 reads SQVTM; CDR2 reads ANQGSEA. The junction had 5 bases not matched to a gene; V was cut back by 4 bases and J by 9 bases. This CDR3 comprises 12 residues. CDR3 sequence: CSVVRGGPEQFF. CDR3 sequence (DNA): TGCAGCGTTGTTCGGGGGGGCCCTGAGCAGTTCTTC.